These 24 T cell receptor beta chains originate from one sample sequenced in a study of blood T cell repertoires in COVID-19. Sequencing used immunoSEQ multiplex PCR; TCRdb keeps in-frame clones, though not all of them. The table records 350,000 to 550,000 clones, roughly nine tenths of them present only once. The sequencing sample was made of PBMCs or T cells enriched from blood (not recorded which). The origin of the receptors is a woman under 30 with acute COVID-19.

This chain uses TRBV2 with TRBJ1-1, with no clear D. Germline assignment: CDR1 SNHLY and CDR2 FYNNEI. The CDR3 extends over 14 amino acids. V lost 2 bases to trimming and J lost 1 base, with 8 bases between them. CDR3 sequence reads: CASSEQATNTEAFF. The DNA for the CDR3 is TGTGCCAGCAGTGAACAGGCTACGAACACTGAAGCTTTCTTT. The variable domain in full, with the rest retrieved from reference TRBV2 and TRBJ1-1, is EPEVTQTPSHQVTQMGQEVILRCVPISNHLYFYWYRQILGQKVEFLVSFYNNEISEKSEIFDDQFSVERPDGSNFTLKIRSTKLEDSAMYFCASSEQATNTEAFFGQGTRLTVV.

CDR3 in amino acids: CASSLTVSPNYGYTF. As DNA, the CDR3 is TGCGCCAGCAGCTTGACTGTGTCACCTAACTATGGCTACACCTTC. The chain employs TRBV5-1 and TRBJ1-2, with D hard to call. This CDR3 comprises 15 residues. Trimming removed 1 base from V and 0 bases from J, with 10 bases in between. Germline lookup yields CDR1 SGHRS and CDR2 YFSETQ.

The chain carries TRBV14 and TRBJ2-2; no definite D call. Trimming pared 1 base from V and 4 bases from J, leaving 4 bases between. The CDR3 runs to 13 residues. Germline V lookup: CDR1 SGHDN, CDR2 FVKESK. The CDR3 region is CASSQAGTGELFF. In DNA, the CDR3 is TGTGCCAGCAGCCAAGCGGGCACCGGGGAGCTGTTTTTT. Together with reference TRBV14 and TRBJ2-2, the CDR3 gives the full variable domain: EAGVTQFPSHSVIEKGQTVTLRCDPISGHDNLYWYRRVMGKEIKFLLHFVKESKQDESGMPNNRFLAERTGGTYSTLKVQPAELEDSGVYFCASSQAGTGELFFGEGSRLTVL.

The chain carries TRBV5-1 and TRBJ2-7; 9 bases agree with TRBD2. V was clipped by 4 bases and J by 0 bases; unmatched bases: 2. CDR1 and CDR2 from the germline V gene are SGHRS and YFSETQ. The CDR3 contains 14 residues. The CDR3: CASSTTSGSYEQYF. The CDR3 nucleotides read TGCGCCAGCAGCACGACTAGCGGCTCCTACGAGCAGTACTTC. Complete variable domain (other parts from reference TRBV5-1 and TRBJ2-7): KAGVTQTPRYLIKTRGQQVTLSCSPISGHRSVSWYQQTPGQGLQFLFEYFSETQRNKGNFPGRFSGRQFSNSRSEMNVSTLELGDSALYLCASSTTSGSYEQYFGPGTRLTVT.

The chain is built from TRBV5-5 and TRBJ1-5; D not certain. Germline loops: CDR1 SGHKS, CDR2 YYEKEE (reference sequence). Trimming left V 4 bases short and J 2 bases short, with 16 bases between. This CDR3 comprises 16 residues. The CDR3 DNA reads TGTGCCAGCAGCCCCGCGGGGTTAACTGGCAATCAGCCCCAGCATTTT. Protein product: CASSPAGLTGNQPQHF. The whole variable domain, filled in from reference TRBV5-5 and TRBJ1-5, reads DAGVTQSPTHLIKTRGQQVTLRCSPISGHKSVSWYQQVLGQGPQFIFQYYEKEERGRGNFPDRFSARQFPNYSSELNVNALLLGDSALYLCASSPAGLTGNQPQHFGDGTRLSIL.

The chain joins TRBV19 to TRBJ2-7; the D gene is possibly TRBD1 (5 bases). This CDR3 is 14 amino acids long. Germline CDR1 LNHDA, CDR2 SQIVND (reference sequence). Trimming removed 5 bases from V and 3 bases from J, with 14 bases in between. CDR3 nucleotides: TGTGCCAGTAGTTTCGGCAGGGCCGGCTACGAGCAGTACTTC. Translated: CASSFGRAGYEQYF.

CDR3 nucleotides: TGTGCCATCAGTGGGACCGGGACAGTAAATTCACCCCTCCACTTT. It specifies CAISGTGTVNSPLHF. V usage is TRBV10-3 and J usage is TRBJ1-6; 7 bases agree with TRBD1. Germline loops: CDR1 ENHRY, CDR2 SYGVKD. This CDR3 region has 15 residues. V lost 4 bases, J lost 7 bases, and 7 bases stayed unmatched.

The chain combines TRBV6-5 with TRBJ1-6, with 7 bases that match TRBD1. The CDR3 spans 14 residues. V gave up 7 bases and J gave up 8 bases; unmatched junction bases: 8. Germline V CDR1 and CDR2: MNHEY, SVGAGI. The CDR3 is CASTIRDRDSPLHF. As DNA, the CDR3 is TGTGCCAGCACAATCCGGGACAGAGATTCACCCCTCCACTTT.

About this clone: This may come from a read error, since a much larger clone is one base off. The V gene is TRBV5-4, the J gene TRBJ2-3; no firm D call. The CDR3 covers 12 residues. The V gene's germline CDR1 is SGHNT and CDR2 YYREEE (reference sequence). Trimming left V 0 bases short and J 5 bases short, with 4 bases between. The CDR3 region has the DNA TGTGCCAGCAGCTTGGCCTTAGATACGCAGTATTTT. Protein sequence: CASSLALDTQYF.

The chain links TRBV24-1 to TRBJ1-5, with TRBD1 as a possible D gene (6 bases). The CDR3 loop spans 15 amino acids. Trimming took off 4 bases at V and 2 bases at J, with 11 bases between the two ends. Germline V gene sequence: CDR1 KGHDR, CDR2 SFDVKD. The CDR3 here is CATSDPRQGNQPQHF. For the CDR3, the DNA is TGTGCCACCAGTGACCCAAGACAGGGCAATCAGCCCCAGCATTTT.

V is TRBV30 and J is TRBJ2-1; TRBD2 matches 8 bases. Trimming at V came to 0 bases and at J to 6 bases, leaving 10 bases not matched to a gene. CDR1 and CDR2 from the germline V gene are GTSNPN and SVGIG (reference sequence). The CDR3 spans 16 residues. As DNA, the CDR3 is TGTGCCTGGAGTGTAGATAGAGCGGGAGTTACCAATGAGCAGTTCTTC. This translates into CAWSVDRAGVTNEQFF. The full variable domain, in which reference TRBV30 and TRBJ2-1 provide the parts outside the CDR3, is SQTIHQWPATLVQPVGSPLSLECTVEGTSNPNLYWYRQAAGRGLQLLFYSVGIGQISSEVPQNLSASRPQDRQFILSSKKLLLSDSGFYLCAWSVDRAGVTNEQFFGPGTRLTVL.

V and J are TRBV20-1 and TRBJ2-5, with D perhaps TRBD1 (6 bases). Looked up from germline, CDR1 is DFQATT and CDR2 is SNEGSKA (reference sequence). Trimming left V 3 bases short and J 1 base short, with 12 bases between. The CDR3 is 14 residues long. This CDR3 is CSASSDSFQETQYF. The DNA of the CDR3 is TGCAGTGCTAGTTCGGACAGCTTCCAAGAGACCCAGTACTTC.

This sequence joins TRBV6-5 and TRBJ1-5; 7 bases fit TRBD1. Germline V gives CDR1 MNHEY, CDR2 SVGAGI. The J segment lost 4 bases and the V segment lost 9 bases, leaving 6 bases of the junction unmatched. This CDR3 region has 13 residues. CDR3 DNA sequence: TGTGCCAGGACAGGGAAGGAGAATCAGCCCCAGCATTTT. It is translated as CARTGKENQPQHF.

The V gene is TRBV19, the J gene TRBJ2-3, with 7 bases matching TRBD1. The germline CDR1 and CDR2 sequences are LNHDA and SQIVND (reference sequence). This CDR3 is built from 15 residues. The trim removed 5 bases at V and 5 bases at J, leaving 10 bases unmatched. DNA for the CDR3: TGTGCCAGTAGTGCCCAAGGGGGCTTGGGAGATACGCAGTATTTT. Encoded protein: CASSAQGGLGDTQYF.

The gene calls are TRBV5-1 and TRBJ2-5; D gene ambiguous. Between the trimmed V and J ends, which lost 4 bases and 1 base, there was a span of 8 bases. The CDR3 extends over 13 amino acids. Germline lookup yields CDR1 SGHRS and CDR2 YFSETQ. This CDR3 is CASSLPSQETQYF. The DNA of the CDR3 is TGCGCCAGCAGCCTCCCTTCCCAAGAGACCCAGTACTTC.

This chain connects TRBV12-3 or TRBV12-4 to TRBJ2-5; TRBD1 matches 8 bases. This CDR3 contains 12 residues. The ends lost 6 bases at V and 5 bases at J; junction bases unmatched: 2. The CDR3 spells CASRTGVETQYF. In DNA form, the CDR3 reads TGTGCCAGCAGGACAGGGGTTGAGACCCAGTACTTC.

V and J are TRBV2 and TRBJ2-4, with 10 bases identical to TRBD1. This CDR3 is built from 15 residues. Germline CDR1 and CDR2: SNHLY and FYNNEI. After removal of 6 bases from V and 4 bases from J, the junction contained 6 bases not matched to a gene. Here the CDR3 reads CASRLLGQGKNIQYF. DNA of the CDR3: TGTGCCAGCAGACTGCTGGGACAGGGGAAAAACATTCAGTACTTC.

The rearrangement links TRBV18 to TRBJ2-5; TRBD1 is a possible D gene (5 bases). The CDR3 runs 14 residues. V lost 6 bases and J lost 2, with 13 bases in between. CDR1 is KGHSH and CDR2 is LQKENI in the germline V gene. The CDR3 DNA is TGTGCCAGCTCCCCAAGGGGTTCGCAAGAGACCCAGTACTTC. As protein: CASSPRGSQETQYF.

V gene TRBV3-1 (or the pseudogene TRBV3-2) combines with J gene TRBJ2-5; perhaps TRBD2 as D (5 bases). CDR1 is LGHDT, CDR2 YNNKEL, per germline (reference sequence). The CDR3 contains 15 residues. V dropped 1 base and J dropped 5 bases, with 14 bases sitting between them. The DNA for the CDR3 is TGTGCCAGCAGCCAAGGCGTCGCTAGCAGGGAGACCCAGTACTTC. Translation: CASSQGVASRETQYF.

V usage is TRBV9 and J usage is TRBJ2-2; D is unresolved. Germline V gene sequence: CDR1 SGDLS, CDR2 YYNGEE. The CDR3 is 12 amino acids. V was pared by 3 bases and J by 3 bases, with 3 bases between. CDR3: CASSGDTGELFF. In DNA, the CDR3 is TGTGCCAGCAGCGGAGACACCGGGGAGCTGTTTTTT.

This clone showed up just a few times. The rearrangement uses TRBV2 and TRBJ2-1; no clear D gene. The CDR3 covers 13 residues. Germline V gene data show CDR1 as SNHLY and CDR2 as FYNNEI. V was shortened by 6 bases and J by 2 bases, with 8 bases between the two germline ends. The CDR3 coding sequence is TGTGCCAGCAGCGACACCGCCTACAATGAGCAGTTCTTC. Encoded protein: CASSDTAYNEQFF.

This clone was picked up a small number of times. This chain connects TRBV6-5 to TRBJ1-6; D unresolved. Germline CDR1 is MNHEY and CDR2 is SVGAGI. The CDR3 spans 14 residues. The V and J ends lost 8 bases and 2 bases respectively, with 10 bases between them. The CDR3 loop is CASQRAAYNSPLHF. Written as DNA, the CDR3 is TGTGCCAGCCAGAGGGCGGCCTATAATTCACCCCTCCACTTT.

In the case of this clone: This same CDR3 is encoded by further DNA sequences in the sample. V gene TRBV7-9 combines with J gene TRBJ2-5; no clear D gene. Germline CDR1 and CDR2: SEHNR and FQNEAQ (reference sequence). The CDR3 has 11 amino acids. V gave up 6 bases and J gave up 1 base, with 3 bases separating them. CDR3 bases: TGTGCCAGCAGTCGCCAAGAGACCCAGTACTTC. This translates into CASSRQETQYF.

The DNA of the CDR3 is TGTGCCAGCAGCTTATATGAGGGTGACGATGAGCAGTTCTTC. This translates into CASSLYEGDDEQFF. V and J are TRBV7-8 and TRBJ2-1; D is possibly TRBD2 (5 bases). Trimming pared 2 bases from V and 8 bases from J, leaving 13 bases between. Germline V CDR1 and CDR2: SGHVS, FQNEAQ. The CDR3 has 14 residues. Variable domain in full (rest from reference TRBV7-8 and TRBJ2-1): GAGVSQSPRYKVAKRGQDVALRCDPISGHVSLFWYQQALGQGPEFLTYFQNEAQLDKSGLPSDRFFAERPEGSVSTLKIQRTQQEDSAVYLCASSLYEGDDEQFFGPGTRLTVL.